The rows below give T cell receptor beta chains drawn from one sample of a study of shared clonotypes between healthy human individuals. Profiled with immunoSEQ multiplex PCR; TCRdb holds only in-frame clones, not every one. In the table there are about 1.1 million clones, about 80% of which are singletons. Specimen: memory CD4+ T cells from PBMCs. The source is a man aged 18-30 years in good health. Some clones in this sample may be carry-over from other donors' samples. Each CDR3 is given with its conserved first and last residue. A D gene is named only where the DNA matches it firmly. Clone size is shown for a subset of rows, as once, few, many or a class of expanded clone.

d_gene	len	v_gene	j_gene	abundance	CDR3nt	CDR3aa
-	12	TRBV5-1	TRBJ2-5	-	TGCGCCAGCAGCGACGTAAGTCTGGCCCAGTACTTC	CASSDVSLAQYF
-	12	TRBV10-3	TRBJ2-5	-	TGTGCCACTCGGCGGGACGGCGAGACCCAGTACTTC	CATRRDGETQYF
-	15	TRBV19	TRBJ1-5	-	TGTGCCAGTAACCCTACCGGGGGAAGCAATCAGCCCCAGCATTTT	CASNPTGGSNQPQHF
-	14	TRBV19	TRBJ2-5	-	TGTGCCAGTAGCCTCCTTGGGAGGGGGGAGACCCAGTACTTC	CASSLLGRGETQYF
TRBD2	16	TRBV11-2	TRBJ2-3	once	TGTGCCAGCAGCTTAGTTGACGCGGGAGGGACAGATACGCAGTATTTT	CASSLVDAGGTDTQYF
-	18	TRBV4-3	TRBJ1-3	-	TGCGCCAGCAGCCAGAAATACGTGACAGCCTCCTCTGGAAACACCATATATTTT	CASSQKYVTASSGNTIYF
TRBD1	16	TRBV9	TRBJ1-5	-	TGTGCCAGCAGCGTAACCCCCAAAGGGGGCGGTCAGCCCCAGCATTTT	CASSVTPKGGGQPQHF
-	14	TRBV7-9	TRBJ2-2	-	TGTGCCAGCAGCTTCACAGGGGAGGACGGGGAGCTGTTTTTT	CASSFTGEDGELFF
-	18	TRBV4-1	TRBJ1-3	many	TGCGCCAGCAGCCAAAGTGATACCTCGAGGGTCTCTGGAAACACCATATATTTT	CASSQSDTSRVSGNTIYF
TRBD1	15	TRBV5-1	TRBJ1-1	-	TGCGCCAGCAGCAGGACAGGGGGGAGGAACACTGAAGCTTTCTTT	CASSRTGGRNTEAFF
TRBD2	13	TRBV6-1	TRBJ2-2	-	TGTGCCGCGGGAGGGGGAAACACCGGGGAGCTGTTTTTT	CAAGGGNTGELFF
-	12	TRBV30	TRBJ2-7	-	TGTGCCTGGAGTGTAGGGGGCTACGAGCAGTACTTC	CAWSVGGYEQYF
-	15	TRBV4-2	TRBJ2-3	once	TGTGCCAGCAGCCAAGAGGTCCTGGCCACAGATACGCAGTATTTT	CASSQEVLATDTQYF